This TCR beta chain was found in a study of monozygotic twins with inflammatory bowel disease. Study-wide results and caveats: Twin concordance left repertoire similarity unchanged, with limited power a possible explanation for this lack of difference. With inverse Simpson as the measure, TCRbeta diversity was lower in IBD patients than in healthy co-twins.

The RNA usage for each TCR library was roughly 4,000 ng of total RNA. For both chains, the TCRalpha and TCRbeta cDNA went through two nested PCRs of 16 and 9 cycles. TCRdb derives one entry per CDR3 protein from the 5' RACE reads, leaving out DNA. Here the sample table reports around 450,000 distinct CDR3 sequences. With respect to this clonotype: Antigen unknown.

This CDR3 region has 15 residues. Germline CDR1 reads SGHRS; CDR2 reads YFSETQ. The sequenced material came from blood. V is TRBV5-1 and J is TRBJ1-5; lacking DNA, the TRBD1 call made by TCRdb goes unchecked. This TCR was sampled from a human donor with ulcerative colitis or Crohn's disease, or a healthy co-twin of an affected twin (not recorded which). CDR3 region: CASSPAGGHGQPQHF.